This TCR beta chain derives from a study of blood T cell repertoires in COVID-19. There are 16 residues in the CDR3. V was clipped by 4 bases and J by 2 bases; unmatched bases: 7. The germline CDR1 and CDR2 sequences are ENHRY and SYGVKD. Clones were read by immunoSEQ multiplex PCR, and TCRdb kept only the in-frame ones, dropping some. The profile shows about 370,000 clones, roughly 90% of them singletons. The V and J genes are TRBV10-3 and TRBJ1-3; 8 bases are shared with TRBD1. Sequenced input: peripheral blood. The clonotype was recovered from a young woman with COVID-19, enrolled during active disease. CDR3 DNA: TGTGCCATCAGTGCGGGGGTGGACAGGGCTGGAAACACCATATATTTT. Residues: CAISAGVDRAGNTIYF.